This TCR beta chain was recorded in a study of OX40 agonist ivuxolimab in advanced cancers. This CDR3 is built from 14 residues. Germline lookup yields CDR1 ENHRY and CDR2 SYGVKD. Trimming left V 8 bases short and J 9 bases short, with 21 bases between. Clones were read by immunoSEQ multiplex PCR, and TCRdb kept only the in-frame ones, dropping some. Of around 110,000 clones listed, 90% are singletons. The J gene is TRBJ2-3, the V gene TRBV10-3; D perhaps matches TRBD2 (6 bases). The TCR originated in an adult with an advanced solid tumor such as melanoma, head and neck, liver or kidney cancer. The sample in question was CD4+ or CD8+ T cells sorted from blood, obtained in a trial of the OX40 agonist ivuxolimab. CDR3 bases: TGTGCCATCGGCAGGAGCCGCGATGGGGGGACGCAGTATTTT. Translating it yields CAIGRSRDGGTQYF.